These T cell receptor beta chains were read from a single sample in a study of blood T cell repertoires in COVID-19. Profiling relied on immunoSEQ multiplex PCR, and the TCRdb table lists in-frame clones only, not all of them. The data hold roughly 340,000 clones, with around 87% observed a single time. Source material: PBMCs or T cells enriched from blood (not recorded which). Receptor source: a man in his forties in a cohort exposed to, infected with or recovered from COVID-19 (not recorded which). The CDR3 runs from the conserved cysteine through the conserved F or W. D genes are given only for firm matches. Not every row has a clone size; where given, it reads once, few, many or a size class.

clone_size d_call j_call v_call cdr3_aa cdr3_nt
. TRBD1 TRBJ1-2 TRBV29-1 CSVVADREYGYTF TGCAGCGTTGTCGCGGACAGGGAATATGGCTACACCTTC
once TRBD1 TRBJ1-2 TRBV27 CASRGETGLNWDGYTF TGTGCCAGCAGAGGCGAGACAGGGTTGAATTGGGATGGCTACACCTTC
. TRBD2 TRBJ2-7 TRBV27 CASSLRTSVSEQYF TGTGCCAGCAGTTTAAGGACTAGCGTCAGCGAGCAGTACTTC
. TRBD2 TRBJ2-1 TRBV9 CASSVTSGRSYNEQFF TGTGCCAGCAGCGTGACTAGCGGGAGGTCCTACAATGAGCAGTTCTTC
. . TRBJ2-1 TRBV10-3 CAIRGGNEQFF TGTGCCATCCGGGGAGGCAATGAGCAGTTCTTC
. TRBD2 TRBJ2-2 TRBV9 CASSVASGSWTGELFF TGTGCCAGCAGCGTAGCCAGCGGGAGTTGGACCGGGGAGCTGTTTTTT
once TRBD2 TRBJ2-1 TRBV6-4 CASSDGSSGTNEQFF TGTGCCAGCAGTGACGGGTCTAGCGGGACGAATGAGCAGTTCTTC
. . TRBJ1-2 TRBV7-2 CASSFRLIRGYGYTF TGTGCCAGCAGCTTTCGACTTATTCGGGGCTATGGCTACACCTTC
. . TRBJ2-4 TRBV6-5 CASSKYGQWQYF TGTGCCAGCAGTAAATACGGACAGTGGCAGTACTTC
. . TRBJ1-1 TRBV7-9 CASYLGVLNTEAFF TGTGCCAGTTATTTAGGAGTATTGAACACTGAAGCTTTCTTT
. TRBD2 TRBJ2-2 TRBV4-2 CASDTGGGDTGELFF TGTGCCAGCGACACCGGGGGAGGGGACACCGGGGAGCTGTTTTTT
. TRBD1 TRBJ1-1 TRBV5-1 CASTGQVDTEAFF TGCGCCAGCACAGGACAGGTCGACACTGAAGCTTTCTTT
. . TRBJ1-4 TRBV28 CASHGQSNEKLFF TGTGCCAGCCATGGACAGAGCAATGAAAAACTGTTTTTT
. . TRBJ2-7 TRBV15 CATSREHRAYEQYF TGTGCCACCAGCAGGGAACACAGGGCCTACGAGCAGTACTTC
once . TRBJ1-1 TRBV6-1 CASSEIRTRTFF TGTGCCAGCAGTGAAATTAGAACGAGGACTTTCTTT
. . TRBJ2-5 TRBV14 CASSQVSGQETQYF TGTGCCAGCAGCCAAGTAAGCGGCCAAGAGACCCAGTACTTC
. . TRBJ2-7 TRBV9 CASSVGSTNNYEQYF TGTGCCAGCAGCGTAGGGAGTACTAATAACTACGAGCAGTACTTC
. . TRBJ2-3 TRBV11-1 CASSSWGLGTDTQYF TGTGCCAGCAGCTCGTGGGGCTTGGGGACAGATACGCAGTATTTT
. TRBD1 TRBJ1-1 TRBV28 CASSPATGGNTEAFF TGTGCCAGCAGTCCAGCGACAGGGGGCAACACTGAAGCTTTCTTT
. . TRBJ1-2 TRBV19 CASSIWGRGYGYTF TGTGCCAGTAGTATCTGGGGGCGCGGCTATGGCTACACCTTC
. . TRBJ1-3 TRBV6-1 CASSESDNAGNTIYF TGTGCCAGCAGTGAATCGGACAACGCTGGAAACACCATATATTTT
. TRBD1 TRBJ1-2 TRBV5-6 CASSLGTGGAYGYTF TGTGCCAGCAGCCTGGGGACAGGGGGCGCGTATGGCTACACCTTC
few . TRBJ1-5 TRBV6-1 CASSDYSAHQPQHF TGTGCCAGCAGTGATTACAGTGCTCATCAGCCCCAGCATTTT
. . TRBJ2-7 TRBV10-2 CASSESKMGAGAGEQYF TGCGCCAGCAGTGAGTCAAAGATGGGGGCGGGAGCAGGTGAGCAGTACTTC
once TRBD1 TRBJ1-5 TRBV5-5 CASSLVQGDQPQHF TGTGCCAGCAGCTTGGTGCAGGGGGATCAGCCCCAGCATTTT
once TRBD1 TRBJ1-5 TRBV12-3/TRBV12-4 CASSGQGGQPQHF TGTGCCAGCAGCGGACAGGGTGGTCAGCCCCAGCATTTT
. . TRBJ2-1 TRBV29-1 CSVEADFNEQFF TGCAGCGTTGAGGCAGATTTCAATGAGCAGTTCTTC
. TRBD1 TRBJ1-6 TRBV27 CASSLTGDRSNSPLHF TGTGCCAGCAGTTTAACGGGGGACAGGTCGAATTCACCCCTCCACTTT
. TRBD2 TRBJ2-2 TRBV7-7 CASSARTSVNTGELFF TGTGCCAGCAGCGCCCGGACTAGCGTGAACACCGGGGAGCTGTTTTTT
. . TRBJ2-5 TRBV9 CASSGRLSAETQYF TGTGCCAGCAGCGGCCGACTAAGCGCAGAGACCCAGTACTTC
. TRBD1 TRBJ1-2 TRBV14 CASSQLRTGISNYGYTF TGTGCCAGCAGCCAACTACGGACAGGGATAAGTAACTATGGCTACACCTTC
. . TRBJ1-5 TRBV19 CASSPRGNQPQHF TGTGCCAGTAGTCCTCGAGGCAATCAGCCCCAGCATTTT
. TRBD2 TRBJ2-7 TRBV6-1 CASSDGTSGNFYEQYF TGTGCCAGCAGTGATGGGACTAGCGGGAATTTCTACGAGCAGTACTTC